A single sample gave rise to the 32 T cell receptor beta chains below, sequenced in a study of blood T cell repertoires in COVID-19. Produced via immunoSEQ multiplex PCR; TCRdb's table is partial and in-frame only. The data contain around 120,000 clones, roughly 79% of them seen just once; the ten biggest clones take up about 25%. The sequenced material came from peripheral blood. All receptors derive from a human donor in a cohort sampled during active COVID-19.

The chain uses TRBV6-4 and TRBJ2-2; 12 bases agree with TRBD2. From germline, CDR1 is MRHNA and CDR2 SNTAGT. V shed 3 bases and J 7 bases; nucleotides not matched to a gene: 6. This CDR3 spans 16 amino acids. The DNA for the CDR3 is TGTGCCAGCAGTGAAGGACTAGCGGGAATTAGCGGGGAGCTGTTTTTT. Its translation is CASSEGLAGISGELFF.

This chain uses TRBV18 with TRBJ2-2; D might be TRBD1 (5 bases). This CDR3 has 16 residues. CDR1 and CDR2 (germline): KGHSH, LQKENI. V lost 0 bases to trimming and J lost 1 base, with 9 bases between them. In DNA, the CDR3 is TGTGCCAGCTCACCACCGGCAGGGATGAACACCGGGGAGCTGTTTTTT. Its translation is CASSPPAGMNTGELFF.

CDR3 loop: CASSTQGAFGNTIYF. In DNA form, the CDR3 reads TGCGCCAGCAGCACACAGGGGGCGTTCGGAAACACCATATATTTT. The rearrangement uses TRBV5-1 and TRBJ1-3, with 9 bases that match TRBD1. V shed 4 bases, J shed 4 bases, and the junction held 6 bases outside the gene matches. The CDR3 consists of 15 residues. Germline V CDR1 and CDR2: SGHRS, YFSETQ.

This rearrangement joins TRBV25-1 to TRBJ1-1; 9 positions match TRBD1. CDR1 is MGHDK, CDR2 SYGVNS, per germline. The junction had 6 bases not matched to a gene; V was cut back by 4 bases and J by 3 bases. This CDR3 region has 15 residues. The CDR3 nucleotides read TGTGCCAGCAGTGCAGACAGGGGGATTTACACTGAAGCTTTCTTT. Amino acid sequence: CASSADRGIYTEAFF. The complete variable domain, with remaining parts taken from reference TRBV25-1 and TRBJ1-1, reads EADIYQTPRYLVIGTGKKITLECSQTMGHDKMYWYQQDPGMELHLIHYSYGVNSTEKGDLSSESTVSRIRTEHFPLTLESARPSHTSQYLCASSADRGIYTEAFFGQGTRLTVV.

This sequence joins TRBV20-1 and TRBJ1-2, with D tentatively TRBD1 (5 bases). The CDR3 is made up of 15 amino acids. Trimming took 3 bases from V and 7 from J, leaving 21 bases between them. The germline V gene encodes CDR1 DFQATT and CDR2 SNEGSKA (reference sequence). The CDR3 bases are TGCAGTGCTAGTCTTCCTAGTGGACAAAAGGGTGGCTACACCTTC. It yields the protein CSASLPSGQKGGYTF.

The J gene is TRBJ2-5, the V gene TRBV5-1, with D maybe TRBD2 (5 bases). CDR1 is SGHRS and CDR2 is YFSETQ in the germline V gene. The CDR3 runs to 15 residues. V was shortened by 0 bases and J by 0 bases, with 9 bases between the two germline ends. The CDR3 loop is CASSLGTGDQETQYF. The CDR3 coding sequence is TGCGCCAGCAGCTTGGGTACCGGGGACCAAGAGACCCAGTACTTC.

With regard to this clone: The same CDR3 is also encoded by other DNA sequences in this sample. V usage is TRBV12-3 or TRBV12-4 and J usage is TRBJ2-7; D not resolved. The CDR3 sequence is 12 residues long. Trimming left V 3 bases short and J 5 bases short, with 8 bases between. DNA of the CDR3: TGTGCCAGCAGTTTGGCAGGTGACGAGCAGTACTTC. This encodes CASSLAGDEQYF.

This clone was observed once. The gene calls are TRBV10-3 and TRBJ2-7; the D gene is possibly TRBD1 (5 bases). This CDR3 is 14 amino acids long. Germline V gene sequence: CDR1 ENHRY, CDR2 SYGVKD. V was trimmed by 1 base and J by 1 base, leaving 8 bases between them. Here the CDR3 reads CAISEFRDSYEQYF. In DNA form, the CDR3 reads TGTGCCATCAGTGAGTTCAGGGATTCCTACGAGCAGTACTTC.

The chain joins TRBV2 to TRBJ2-1; 13 bases line up with TRBD2. Germline-derived CDR1 and CDR2 are SNHLY and FYNNEI. The J segment lost 6 bases and the V segment lost 5 bases, leaving 4 bases of the junction unmatched. CDR3 length equals 15 residues. The CDR3 DNA reads TGTGCCAGCAGTTCTACTAGCGGGGGGGTCAATGAGCAGTTCTTC. It encodes CASSSTSGGVNEQFF.

The gene calls are TRBV6-5 and TRBJ1-5; 7 nucleotides match TRBD1. Germline V lookup: CDR1 MNHEY, CDR2 SVGAGI. J lost 5 bases, V lost 6 bases, and 7 bases had no gene match. CDR3 length: 14 residues. CDR3 sequence reads: CASSSGTVYQPQHF. The CDR3 region has the DNA TGTGCCAGCAGCTCCGGGACAGTTTATCAGCCCCAGCATTTT.

In DNA, the CDR3 is TGTGCCAGCATAGGAGCGGGGGGGCCGATTAGGAACACCGGGGAGCTGTTTTTT. Its protein is CASIGAGGPIRNTGELFF. The V call is TRBV28, the J call TRBJ2-2; 10 bases line up with TRBD2. Germline CDR1 MDHEN, CDR2 SYDVKM. The CDR3 spans 18 residues. Trimming at V came to 7 bases and at J to 1 base, leaving 12 bases not matched to a gene.

This clone was detected only once. The J gene is TRBJ1-4, the V gene TRBV6-6, with 7 bases fitting TRBD1. Trimming cost V 7 bases and J 0 bases; bases outside gene matches: 5. CDR1 and CDR2 from the germline V gene are MNHNY and SVGAGI (reference sequence). The CDR3 consists of 15 residues. CDR3 sequence reads: CASIGTVTTNEKLFF. The CDR3 region has the DNA TGTGCCAGCATCGGGACAGTTACAACTAATGAAAAACTGTTTTTT.

The genes are TRBV11-2 and TRBJ2-1; 7 nucleotides match TRBD2. Trimming took 5 bases from V and 0 from J; bases not matched to a gene: 7. The CDR3 totals 16 residues. Germline CDR1 is SGHAT and CDR2 is FQNNGV. CDR3 nucleotide sequence: TGTGCCAGCAGCCCCTGGAGCGGGACCTCCTACAATGAGCAGTTCTTC. This translates into CASSPWSGTSYNEQFF.

The genes are TRBV2 and TRBJ2-3, with a tentative D call TRBD1 (6 bases). Germline CDR1 and CDR2: SNHLY and FYNNEI. Trimming left V 5 bases short and J 3 bases short, with 15 bases between. The CDR3 contains 15 residues. The CDR3 loop is CASSLGQSLTDTQYF. CDR3 DNA: TGTGCCAGCAGTCTCGGACAGTCTCTGACAGATACGCAGTATTTT.

The CDR3 DNA sequence: TGTGCCAGCAGTGAAAGGCGGAGCTCCTACGAGCAGTACTTC. Amino acids: CASSERRSSYEQYF. The V and J genes are TRBV2 and TRBJ2-7, with D unresolved. The CDR3 loop spans 14 amino acids. Germline V gene sequence: CDR1 SNHLY, CDR2 FYNNEI. V lost 2 bases and J 0 bases, leaving 8 bases between the germline ends.

The chain couples TRBV19 to TRBJ1-2; TRBD1 is a possible D gene (6 bases). This CDR3 region has 15 residues. The ends were cut back, 3 bases at V and 8 bases at J, with 19 bases in the middle. Germline CDR1 LNHDA, CDR2 SQIVND (reference sequence). The CDR3 sequence is CASSIVGAGGLGYTF. The CDR3 DNA follows: TGTGCCAGTAGTATCGTGGGAGCTGGGGGCCTAGGCTACACCTTC.

The chain joins TRBV6-6 to TRBJ2-6, with D unresolved. V shed 6 bases and J shed 0 bases, with 6 bases lying between them. CDR3 size: 14 residues. The germline V gene has CDR1 MNHNY and CDR2 SVGAGI (reference sequence). The CDR3 reads CASSQASGANVLTF. The CDR3 DNA is TGTGCCAGCAGCCAAGCCTCTGGGGCCAACGTCCTGACTTTC.

This clone was observed a handful of times. The V call is TRBV19, the J call TRBJ2-3; TRBD1 might be the D (6 bases). Germline V gene data show CDR1 as LNHDA and CDR2 as SQIVND (reference sequence). V was cut by 5 bases and J by 0 bases, with 12 bases left in between. The CDR3 covers 15 residues. In DNA, the CDR3 is TGTGCCAGTAGTCCAGGGGTCTCTAGCACAGATACGCAGTATTTT. Its translation is CASSPGVSSTDTQYF.

For the CDR3, the DNA is TGTGCCAGCAGCTTAGTCCCTAGCGGGGGGTCCCAAGAGACCCAGTACTTC. Amino acids: CASSLVPSGGSQETQYF. This chain uses TRBV11-2 with TRBJ2-5; 11 bases are a match to TRBD2. The CDR3 has 17 amino acids. V shed 1 base, J shed 1 base, and the junction held 5 bases outside the gene matches. Germline V gives CDR1 SGHAT, CDR2 FQNNGV.

This sequence joins TRBV4-3 and TRBJ1-4; D not resolved. Germline lookup yields CDR1 LGHNA and CDR2 YSLEER. The CDR3 loop spans 15 amino acids. The V gene lost 0 bases and the J gene lost 8 bases, with 13 bases spanning the gap. The CDR3 nucleotides read TGCGCCAGCAGCCAAGATGGTCGGGATTGGGAAAAACTGTTTTTT. As protein: CASSQDGRDWEKLFF.

This rearrangement joins TRBV5-1 to TRBJ1-1; a possible D gene is TRBD1 (5 bases). V was pared by 1 base and J by 6 bases, with 10 bases between. The CDR3 length is 13 residues. Looked up from germline, CDR1 is SGHRS and CDR2 is YFSETQ. The CDR3 DNA reads as TGCGCCAGCAGCTTGATGGGGGGTGCTGAAGCTTTCTTT. This gives the protein CASSLMGGAEAFF.

This chain uses TRBV6-6 with TRBJ2-3, with a possible D match to TRBD1 (6 bases). CDR3 length: 12 residues. Germline V gene data show CDR1 as MNHNY and CDR2 as SVGAGI (reference sequence). V was trimmed by 8 bases and J by 4 bases, leaving 10 bases between them. CDR3 in amino acids: CASRNRADTQYF. The CDR3 nucleotides are TGTGCCAGCCGAAACAGGGCAGATACGCAGTATTTT.

The chain has TRBV7-3 and TRBJ2-3; 7 bases agree with TRBD2. V lost 3 bases to trimming and J lost 1 base; unmatched junction nucleotides: 4. Germline CDR1 and CDR2: SGHTA and FQGTGA. This CDR3 contains 15 residues. The CDR3 DNA sequence: TGTGCCAGCAGCTTGACTAGCTTCCGCACAGATACGCAGTATTTT. It yields the protein CASSLTSFRTDTQYF.

V usage is TRBV28 and J usage is TRBJ1-6; D ambiguous. V was trimmed by 3 bases and J by 8 bases, leaving 5 bases between them. CDR3 size: 12 residues. Germline CDR1 reads MDHEN; CDR2 reads SYDVKM. CDR3 sequence (DNA): TGTGCCAGCAGTTTGGGAGATTCACCCCTCCACTTT. It specifies CASSLGDSPLHF.

This clone appeared a single time. In DNA, the CDR3 is TGTGCCAGCAGTCAGCCGGGCACAGATACGCAGTATTTT. It is translated as CASSQPGTDTQYF. The rearrangement links TRBV6-6 to TRBJ2-3; D unclear. The V gene lost 5 bases and the J gene lost 1 base, with 7 bases spanning the gap. The CDR3 runs to 13 residues. Germline-derived CDR1 and CDR2 are MNHNY and SVGAGI (reference sequence).

This rearrangement joins TRBV19 to TRBJ1-6, with 7 positions matching TRBD1. The germline CDR1 and CDR2 sequences are LNHDA and SQIVND (reference sequence). Germline trimming cut 4 bases from V and 9 bases from J; bases unmatched to any gene: 9. The CDR3 consists of 15 residues. As DNA, the CDR3 is TGTGCCAGTAGTACCCTTGAGACAGGGTCTTCACCCCTCCACTTT. As protein: CASSTLETGSSPLHF.

CDR3 in amino acids: CASSSGVSYGYTF. CDR3 DNA: TGTGCCAGCAGTTCCGGTGTTTCCTATGGCTACACCTTC. The rearrangement uses TRBV28 and TRBJ1-2; unclear D gene. CDR1 and CDR2 (germline): MDHEN, SYDVKM. CDR3 length: 13 amino acids. Trimming left V 4 bases short and J 4 bases short, with 10 bases between.

The CDR3 region is CASSLVREETQYF. CDR3 coding DNA: TGTGCCAGCAGCTTAGTACGGGAAGAGACCCAGTACTTC. The V gene is TRBV7-2, the J gene TRBJ2-5; D is ambiguous. The CDR3 extends over 13 amino acids. Trimming removed 1 base from V and 3 bases from J, with 6 bases in between. Per the germline V gene, CDR1 is SGHTA and CDR2 is FQGNSA. Variable domain in full (rest from reference TRBV7-2 and TRBJ2-5): GAGVSQSPSNKVTEKGKDVELRCDPISGHTALYWYRQSLGQGLEFLIYFQGNSAPDKSGLPSDRFSAERTGGSVSTLTIQRTQQEDSAVYLCASSLVREETQYFGPGTRLLVL.

The V gene is TRBV5-4, the J gene TRBJ2-1; a weak D match, TRBD1 (6 bases). In germline, CDR1 is SGHNT, CDR2 YYREEE (reference sequence). Deletions cut 1 base from V and 6 bases from J, with 14 bases between. The CDR3 runs to 15 residues. The CDR3 spells CASSLMGGTPNEQFF. The CDR3 nucleotides are TGTGCCAGCAGCTTGATGGGTGGGACACCCAATGAGCAGTTCTTC.

The chain links TRBV30 to TRBJ2-2; D possibly corresponds to TRBD1 (5 bases). CDR1 is GTSNPN and CDR2 is SVGIG in the germline V gene (reference sequence). The CDR3 totals 15 residues. The V end was cut by 3 bases, the J end by 1 base, with 12 bases between. CDR3 in DNA: TGTGCCTGGAGACCCAGACAGAGGAACACCGGGGAGCTGTTTTTT. Amino acids: CAWRPRQRNTGELFF.

The J gene is TRBJ2-5, the V gene TRBV7-2; 8 bases map to TRBD1. CDR3 size: 17 residues. Germline values: CDR1 SGHTA, CDR2 FQGNSA. Trimming cost V 5 bases and J 1 base; bases outside gene matches: 12. The CDR3 sequence is CASSVIGSGTGQETQYF. Written as DNA, the CDR3 is TGTGCCAGCAGCGTGATAGGGTCCGGGACAGGCCAAGAGACCCAGTACTTC.

This chain connects TRBV6-6 to TRBJ1-1; no definite D call. Germline-derived CDR1 and CDR2 are MNHNY and SVGAGI (reference sequence). The CDR3 is 13 amino acids. V shed 0 bases and J shed 5 bases, with 7 bases lying between them. The CDR3 here is CASSYSPQTEAFF. CDR3 sequence (DNA): TGTGCCAGCAGTTACTCCCCACAGACTGAAGCTTTCTTT.